This T cell receptor (beta chain) appears in the sequencing data of a study of blood T cell repertoires in COVID-19. Study-level information: Researchers got acute and convalescent COVID-19 samples from the United States, Italy and Spain. Sources were T cells, B-cell-depleted T cells, or PBMCs; the material itself was cDNA or gDNA.

In the original analysis: Amplification of reference gene primers provided the estimated nucleated cell counts. Assay used: immunoSEQ multiplex PCR; TCRdb lists only in-frame clones, some missing. D and trimming were read from the DNA, whereas the V and J calls and clone size are those reported in that table. The top ten clones hold roughly 23% of a sample with fewer than 85,000 clones, less than 75% of them seen once. Trimming removed 1 base from V and 0 bases from J, with 16 bases in between. This CDR3 has 18 residues. From germline, CDR1 is LGHDT and CDR2 YNNKEL (reference sequence). The TCR comes from a man in his 60s with acute or convalescent COVID-19. V and J are TRBV3-1 (or the pseudogene TRBV3-2) and TRBJ1-3, with D unclear. Sequences were obtained from peripheral blood. The CDR3 DNA follows: TGTGCCAGCAGCCAAGGATTACAGTGGCTCTCCTCTGGAAACACCATATATTTT. This encodes CASSQGLQWLSSGNTIYF.